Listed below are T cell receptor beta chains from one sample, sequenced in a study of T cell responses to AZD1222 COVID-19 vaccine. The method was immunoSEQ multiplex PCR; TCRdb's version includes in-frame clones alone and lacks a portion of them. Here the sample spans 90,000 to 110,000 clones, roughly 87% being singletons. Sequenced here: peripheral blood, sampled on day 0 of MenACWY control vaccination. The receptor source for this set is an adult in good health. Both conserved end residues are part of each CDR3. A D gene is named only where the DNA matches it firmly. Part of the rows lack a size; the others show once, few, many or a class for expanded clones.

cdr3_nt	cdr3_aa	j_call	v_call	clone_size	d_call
TGTGCCAGCATCTCCGACACAGATACGCAGTATTTT	CASISDTDTQYF	TRBJ2-3	TRBV27	NA	NA
TGCGCCAGCAGCCAAGGGGACAGGGACTCTGGAAACACCATATATTTT	CASSQGDRDSGNTIYF	TRBJ1-3	TRBV4-1	NA	TRBD1
TGTGCCAGTAGTATTAATCTGCAGGGGGGCCGGGACACGTACACAGATACGCAGTATTTT	CASSINLQGGRDTYTDTQYF	TRBJ2-3	TRBV19	NA	NA
TGTGCCAGCAGCTTAGCTATGGGAAGCGGGGGCTCCTACGAGCAGTACTTC	CASSLAMGSGGSYEQYF	TRBJ2-7	TRBV5-6	once	TRBD2
TGCGCCAGCAGCTTCGGCGGGGGCCCGGAAAACACCGGGGAGCTGTTTTTT	CASSFGGGPENTGELFF	TRBJ2-2	TRBV5-1	NA	NA
TGTGCCAGCAGTTTAAATTGGGCTGCAGGGGAAAAACTGTTTTTT	CASSLNWAAGEKLFF	TRBJ1-4	TRBV27	NA	NA
TGTGCCAGCGGGAAGGACGGGTGGGACCTCCACTTT	CASGKDGWDLHF	TRBJ1-6	TRBV7-2	NA	NA
TGTGCCAGCAGCAACCGAGACAGGGGGAATCAGCCCCAGCATTTT	CASSNRDRGNQPQHF	TRBJ1-5	TRBV5-8	NA	TRBD1
TGTGCCAGCTCCCCCGGCCAGGGCAGCAGCGAGCAGTACTTC	CASSPGQGSSEQYF	TRBJ2-7	TRBV2	few	NA
TGTGCCAGCAGCCACCTCCTGTTAGATACGCAGTATTTT	CASSHLLLDTQYF	TRBJ2-3	TRBV14	NA	NA
TGTGCCTGGAGCTCGCAATACTCCTACGAGCAGTACTTC	CAWSSQYSYEQYF	TRBJ2-7	TRBV30	NA	NA
TGTGCCAGCAGCGTTAAGGGGGGCCGCGAGCAGTACTTC	CASSVKGGREQYF	TRBJ2-7	TRBV7-3	NA	NA
TGCAGCGTTGGGGGACAGGGTCTTGAAAAACTGTTTTTT	CSVGGQGLEKLFF	TRBJ1-4	TRBV29-1	NA	TRBD1
TGTGCCTGGATGGGGCAGGGAAACACCATATATTTT	CAWMGQGNTIYF	TRBJ1-3	TRBV30	NA	NA
TGTGCCAGCAGCCCGTCGGGTGGTAGCTACGAGCAGTACTTC	CASSPSGGSYEQYF	TRBJ2-7	TRBV7-3	NA	NA
TGTGCCAGCAGTGAGGGGGACTATGGCTACACCTTC	CASSEGDYGYTF	TRBJ1-2	TRBV12-3/TRBV12-4	NA	NA
TGCGCCAGCAGTAGGACTCATGCAGAGCGGAATCAGCCCCAGCATTTT	CASSRTHAERNQPQHF	TRBJ1-5	TRBV4-1	NA	NA
TGCGCCAGCAGGCGCGGGACAGGGACTGAAAAACTGTTTTTT	CASRRGTGTEKLFF	TRBJ1-4	TRBV10-1	NA	TRBD1
TGTGCCAGCAGCAGGGACAGGGCCCTTGCAGCTTTCTTT	CASSRDRALAAFF	TRBJ1-1	TRBV7-9	NA	TRBD1
TGCGCCAGCAGCTACGGGGCGACTGAAGCTTTCTTT	CASSYGATEAFF	TRBJ1-1	TRBV5-1	NA	NA
TGTGCCAGCAGCTTAGAGTGGCAAGATTCACCCCTCCACTTT	CASSLEWQDSPLHF	TRBJ1-6	TRBV7-9	NA	NA
TGTGCCAGCAGTTACAGGGGAGATAAAGCTTTCTTT	CASSYRGDKAFF	TRBJ1-1	TRBV28	NA	TRBD1
TGTGCCAGCAGCTCAATAGCTCGGAATGCCTATGGCTACACCTTC	CASSSIARNAYGYTF	TRBJ1-2	TRBV5-6	NA	NA
TGTGCCAGCAGCAATGGACAGGGGGGTTCACCCCTCCACTTT	CASSNGQGGSPLHF	TRBJ1-6	TRBV28	NA	TRBD1
TGTGCCAGCAGTTACAGGGAATCACCCCTCCACTTT	CASSYRESPLHF	TRBJ1-6	TRBV6-2/TRBV6-3	NA	NA
TGTGCCAGTAGTATAGGCAGGAACACCGGGGAGCTGTTTTTT	CASSIGRNTGELFF	TRBJ2-2	TRBV19	NA	NA
TGTGCCAGCAGCGTAGATGGTACAGGGCTTAATGAAAAACTGTTTTTT	CASSVDGTGLNEKLFF	TRBJ1-4	TRBV9	NA	NA
TGTGCCAGCAGTGAATATCACCCGGGACAGGGGTTGGGAATTGCAGCTTTCTTT	CASSEYHPGQGLGIAAFF	TRBJ1-1	TRBV25-1	NA	TRBD1
TGTGCCAGTAGTATACACAATTCTAATGAAAAACTGTTTTTT	CASSIHNSNEKLFF	TRBJ1-4	TRBV19	once	NA
TGTGCCAGCAGCCAATGGGGCACAGGGCGTAATTCACCCCTCCACTTT	CASSQWGTGRNSPLHF	TRBJ1-6	TRBV14	NA	NA
TGCAGCGCGGGGGGAACAGGGTCAGGGGAAAAACTGTTTTTT	CSAGGTGSGEKLFF	TRBJ1-4	TRBV29-1	few	NA
TGTGCCAGCAGCCCCGAAGTGGGACAGTCCTACGAGCAGTACTTC	CASSPEVGQSYEQYF	TRBJ2-7	TRBV7-2	NA	TRBD1
TGTGCCACCAGTGCTCAGGGGACAGGGGGGGAAAAACTGTTTTTT	CATSAQGTGGEKLFF	TRBJ1-4	TRBV24-1	NA	TRBD1
TGTGCCACCAGCAAATCCCGGGTCAGCACCAATTCACCCCTCCACTTT	CATSKSRVSTNSPLHF	TRBJ1-6	TRBV15	NA	NA
TGTGCCAGTACAGGGGCATGGCAGCCCCAGCATTTT	CASTGAWQPQHF	TRBJ1-5	TRBV19	NA	NA
TGTGCCAGCATGCCCGACCGGGACGGTAATCAGCCCCAGCATTTT	CASMPDRDGNQPQHF	TRBJ1-5	TRBV19	NA	NA
TGTGCCAGTAGTTTCGGGGTTATAGAAAACTATGGCTACACCTTC	CASSFGVIENYGYTF	TRBJ1-2	TRBV19	NA	NA
TGTGCCTGGAGTGGGACCTCCGGAAACACCATATATTTT	CAWSGTSGNTIYF	TRBJ1-3	TRBV30	NA	NA
TGTGCCATCAGTGAGGGGGACAGAGTTTACACTGAAGCTTTCTTT	CAISEGDRVYTEAFF	TRBJ1-1	TRBV10-3	once	TRBD1
TGTGCCACCAGCGGGCCCCAGGACTCCCTTGAAGCTTTCTTT	CATSGPQDSLEAFF	TRBJ1-1	TRBV15	NA	NA
TGTGCCAGTAGTACGCCAGACAGAATATTGGCTTTCTTT	CASSTPDRILAFF	TRBJ1-1	TRBV19	NA	NA
TGTGCCAGCAGGGTTGGGGCCAACGTCCTGACTTTC	CASRVGANVLTF	TRBJ2-6	TRBV3-1/TRBV3-2	NA	NA
TGTGCCAGTAGTCCCCGGGACAGGGGGAGGCAAGAGACCCAGTACTTC	CASSPRDRGRQETQYF	TRBJ2-5	TRBV19	NA	TRBD1
TGTGCCAGCAGCTCAGGTGCGGGTCTTCCCCAGCATTTT	CASSSGAGLPQHF	TRBJ1-5	TRBV7-2	NA	NA
TGTGCCACCAGTGATTCTTGGACAGGGGGCGAGCAGTACTTC	CATSDSWTGGEQYF	TRBJ2-7	TRBV24-1	NA	TRBD1
TGTGCCAGCAGCTTTGTGGAAGATTCACCCCTCCACTTT	CASSFVEDSPLHF	TRBJ1-6	TRBV7-9	once	NA
TGTGCCAGCAGCTCTACAGGGTTGGGCTACACCTTC	CASSSTGLGYTF	TRBJ1-2	TRBV5-5	NA	NA
TGTGCCAGCAGCCGCGGGGAGGGGGACTATGGCTACACCTTC	CASSRGEGDYGYTF	TRBJ1-2	TRBV7-9	NA	NA
TGTGCCAGCAGCGTAGACAGTCTAGCTGGAAACACCATATATTTT	CASSVDSLAGNTIYF	TRBJ1-3	TRBV9	NA	NA
TGTGCCAGCAGTTTTATAGCCAAAAACATTCAGTACTTC	CASSFIAKNIQYF	TRBJ2-4	TRBV28	NA	NA
TGTGCCAGTTTGAAGGGGCTAGCCAAAAACATTCAGTACTTC	CASLKGLAKNIQYF	TRBJ2-4	TRBV5-6	NA	NA
TGTGCCAGCAGTTACTCCCAGGGCAATTCACCCCTCCACTTT	CASSYSQGNSPLHF	TRBJ1-6	TRBV6-5	NA	NA
TGCGCCAGCAGCTTGGAACAGGGCACCTACGAGCAGTACTTC	CASSLEQGTYEQYF	TRBJ2-7	TRBV5-1	once	NA
TGTGCCAGTAGTATCCCCGGGGAAGCAGATACGCAGTATTTT	CASSIPGEADTQYF	TRBJ2-3	TRBV19	NA	NA
TGTGCCAGCAGCTTGTCCGGGACAGCGAACACCGGGGAGCTGTTTTTT	CASSLSGTANTGELFF	TRBJ2-2	TRBV7-3	NA	TRBD1